Listed below are T cell receptor beta chains from one sample, sequenced in a study of T-cell memory formation after mild COVID-19. From the 5' RACE reads, TCRdb called clonotypes with MiXCR, one entry per CDR3 protein. The sample lists 160,000 or so distinct CDR3 sequences, roughly 31% occurring once. Material: PBMCs or a T cell subset sorted from them (not recorded which). The receptors shown here come from an adult woman who had mild COVID-19 (a few samples of this study predate the infection). Cell type and time point are not known. The CDR3 runs from the conserved cysteine through the conserved F or W. The D gene is left open where the match is weak. A row's size may be missing; if present it is once, few, many or a size class.

j_call v_call d_call clone_size cdr3_aa cdr3_nt
TRBJ1-2 TRBV7-6 - - CASSSGTQYGYTF TGTGCCAGCAGCTCAGGGACCCAGTATGGCTACACCTTC
TRBJ1-2 TRBV5-1 - - CASSLVVETYGYTF TGCGCCAGCAGCTTGGTTGTAGAGACCTATGGCTACACCTTC
TRBJ1-1 TRBV30 - few CAWSEGVGSTEAFF TGTGCCTGGAGTGAAGGTGTAGGGTCCACTGAAGCTTTCTTT
TRBJ1-6 TRBV19 - - CASSLSGTDVSPLHF TGTGCCAGTAGTCTCTCCGGGACGGACGTTTCACCCCTCCACTTT
TRBJ2-3 TRBV7-2 - few CASSLRPSAGTDTQYF TGTGCCAGCAGCTTACGACCTTCAGCGGGTACAGATACGCAGTATTTT
TRBJ1-3 TRBV12-3/TRBV12-4 - - CASSRGGSGNTIYF TGTGCCAGCAGCCGCGGGGGCTCTGGAAACACCATATATTTT
TRBJ1-1 TRBV18 - medium-sized CASSPSPALTEAFF TGTGCCAGCTCACCATCCCCTGCCCTCACTGAAGCTTTCTTT
TRBJ2-5 TRBV13 - - CASSPSPHPQGSRETQYF TGTGCCAGCAGCCCCTCCCCTCACCCTCAGGGTTCTCGAGAGACCCAGTACTTC
TRBJ2-7 TRBV11-2 TRBD1 - CASSPKEGTVAYEQYF TGTGCCAGCAGCCCAAAAGAGGGGACAGTTGCCTACGAGCAGTACTTC
TRBJ1-2 TRBV5-1 TRBD1 - CASSYSTGGDGYTF TGCGCCAGCAGTTACTCGACAGGGGGGGATGGCTACACCTTC